This T cell receptor (beta chain) was profiled in a study of blood T cell repertoires in COVID-19. Here immunoSEQ multiplex PCR was the method, and the copy in TCRdb shows in-frame clones only, minus some. This table holds some 170,000 clones, around nine tenths found once. The CDR3 contains 11 residues. With 11 bases removed from V and 4 bases from J, the gap between germline ends came to 11 bases. Germline CDR1 is ENHRY and CDR2 is SYGVKD. Specimen: peripheral blood. The rearrangement uses TRBV10-3 and TRBJ1-2, with D perhaps TRBD1 (6 bases). The clonotype comes from a man aged 55 to 69 with active or convalescent COVID-19. CDR3 nucleotide sequence: TGTGCCTTACGAGGGGGCTATGGCTACACCTTC. It encodes CALRGGYGYTF.